This entry describes one TCR beta chain. Deep-level assay runs were performed. Investigators spread the genomic DNA of each subset evenly over several immunoSEQ plates. Original analysis: Filtering differed, since immunoSEQ gave only junction sequences and no quality scores. This table comes from immunoSEQ multiplex PCR, and its TCRdb copy is limited to in-frame clones, with some not included. V and J calls and clone size come straight from that table; D and trimming were deduced from the DNA. The top ten hold over 0.1% of the sample, which has hundreds of thousands of clones, approximately 95% seen once. The record originates from a study of shared clonotypes between healthy human individuals. V lost 6 bases and J lost 5, with 20 bases in between. The CDR3 consists of 15 residues. Germline CDR1 reads MNHEY; CDR2 reads SMNVEV (reference sequence). In the naive CD8 group, cells lacked CD45RO and were positively selected for CCR7, so terminally differentiated effector memory CD45RA+ cells were left out.

Sequenced sample: naive CD8+ T cells sorted from blood. This TCR was sampled from a woman aged 25-40 years in good health. The rearrangement joins TRBV27 to TRBJ2-7; D gene unclear. CDR3 nucleotides: TGTGCCAGCAGGTCTTATGCGAACAGTTTCCACGAGCAGTACTTC. As protein: CASRSYANSFHEQYF.